These T cell receptor beta chains were read from a single sample in a study of T cell responses to AZD1222 COVID-19 vaccine. The data were produced by immunoSEQ multiplex PCR, yet TCRdb's version contains in-frame clones alone and is incomplete. In the table there are about 180,000 clones, roughly 88% of which are singletons. Sample: peripheral blood, taken 28 days after the second AZD1222 dose. The receptors come from an adult who received the AZD1222 COVID-19 vaccine. Both conserved end residues are part of each CDR3. Fields, in order: CDR3 protein, CDR3 DNA, J gene, V gene, D gene, clone size. A D gene is named only where the DNA matches it firmly. Some rows have no size entry. The others give once, few or many, or a class for an expanded clone.

CDR3 protein: CATSDLRGALPQYF
CDR3 DNA: TGTGCCACCAGTGATTTGCGCGGGGCCCTACCGCAGTATTTT
J gene: TRBJ2-3
V gene: TRBV24-1
D gene: NA
clone size: NA

CDR3 protein: CASSLPADEQYF
CDR3 DNA: TGTGCCAGCAGTCTCCCCGCGGACGAGCAGTACTTC
J gene: TRBJ2-7
V gene: TRBV27
D gene: NA
clone size: NA

CDR3 protein: CAWSDGADTQYF
CDR3 DNA: TGTGCCTGGAGCGATGGGGCAGATACGCAGTATTTT
J gene: TRBJ2-3
V gene: TRBV30
D gene: NA
clone size: NA

CDR3 protein: CASSQAHLTDTQYF
CDR3 DNA: TGTGCCAGCAGCCAAGCACACCTCACAGATACGCAGTATTTT
J gene: TRBJ2-3
V gene: TRBV3-1/TRBV3-2
D gene: NA
clone size: NA

CDR3 protein: CASGGTGGESYNSPLHF
CDR3 DNA: TGTGCCAGCGGTGGGACAGGGGGCGAATCCTATAATTCACCCCTCCACTTT
J gene: TRBJ1-6
V gene: TRBV28
D gene: TRBD1
clone size: once

CDR3 protein: CASSLSGGGYTGELFF
CDR3 DNA: TGTGCCAGCAGTTTATCGGGCGGGGGCTACACCGGGGAGCTGTTTTTT
J gene: TRBJ2-2
V gene: TRBV27
D gene: NA
clone size: NA

CDR3 protein: CASSPASQDPNTEAFF
CDR3 DNA: TGCGCCAGCAGCCCCGCGTCGCAGGACCCTAACACTGAAGCTTTCTTT
J gene: TRBJ1-1
V gene: TRBV5-1
D gene: NA
clone size: NA

CDR3 protein: CASRRGTYNQPQHF
CDR3 DNA: TGTGCCAGCAGGCGTGGGACTTACAATCAGCCCCAGCATTTT
J gene: TRBJ1-5
V gene: TRBV27
D gene: NA
clone size: NA

CDR3 protein: CASSWTESAFNTIYF
CDR3 DNA: TGTGCCAGCAGTTGGACAGAGAGCGCTTTCAACACCATATATTTT
J gene: TRBJ1-3
V gene: TRBV6-2/TRBV6-3
D gene: NA
clone size: NA

CDR3 protein: CASSLSPGGPQVEQFF
CDR3 DNA: TGCGCCAGCAGCTTGTCCCCGGGGGGCCCCCAGGTTGAGCAGTTCTTC
J gene: TRBJ2-1
V gene: TRBV5-1
D gene: NA
clone size: NA

CDR3 protein: CASSLDGNSPLHF
CDR3 DNA: TGTGCCAGCAGCTTAGACGGGAATTCACCCCTCCACTTT
J gene: TRBJ1-6
V gene: TRBV7-2
D gene: NA
clone size: NA

CDR3 protein: CASSRTTGGEKLFF
CDR3 DNA: TGTGCCAGCAGTCGTACAACAGGGGGGGAAAAACTGTTTTTT
J gene: TRBJ1-4
V gene: TRBV6-5
D gene: TRBD1
clone size: NA

CDR3 protein: CASSLRETSRDGYTF
CDR3 DNA: TGTGCCAGCAGCCTCCGTGAGACCTCCCGGGATGGCTACACCTTC
J gene: TRBJ1-2
V gene: TRBV3-1/TRBV3-2
D gene: NA
clone size: NA

CDR3 protein: CASSSGTGGNTIYF
CDR3 DNA: TGTGCCAGTAGTAGCGGTACAGGGGGAAACACCATATATTTT
J gene: TRBJ1-3
V gene: TRBV19
D gene: NA
clone size: NA

CDR3 protein: CASSVSLAGGTDTQYF
CDR3 DNA: TGTGCCAGCAGCGTAAGCCTAGCGGGGGGCACAGATACGCAGTATTTT
J gene: TRBJ2-3
V gene: TRBV9
D gene: TRBD2
clone size: NA

CDR3 protein: CASSLRTGTGEYEQYF
CDR3 DNA: TGTGCCAGCAGCCTTCGAACCGGGACAGGGGAGTACGAGCAGTACTTC
J gene: TRBJ2-7
V gene: TRBV11-1
D gene: TRBD1
clone size: NA

CDR3 protein: CASSQERGREQYF
CDR3 DNA: TGTGCCAGCAGCCAAGAGCGGGGACGCGAGCAGTACTTC
J gene: TRBJ2-7
V gene: TRBV4-2
D gene: NA
clone size: NA

CDR3 protein: CASSLPPRQGLGYGYTF
CDR3 DNA: TGTGCCAGCAGCCTACCCCCTAGACAGGGGTTGGGCTATGGCTACACCTTC
J gene: TRBJ1-2
V gene: TRBV11-2
D gene: TRBD1
clone size: NA

CDR3 protein: CAWSQSYGYTF
CDR3 DNA: TGTGCCTGGAGCCAGAGCTATGGCTACACCTTC
J gene: TRBJ1-2
V gene: TRBV30
D gene: NA
clone size: few

CDR3 protein: CAISPPTGDGYTF
CDR3 DNA: TGTGCCATCAGTCCTCCGACAGGGGATGGCTACACCTTC
J gene: TRBJ1-2
V gene: TRBV10-3
D gene: TRBD1
clone size: once